The 6 T cell receptor beta chains given below trace back to one sample, sequenced in a study of CD8 T cells in ankylosing spondylitis. Each CDR3 protein gets one entry after TCRdb re-called the 5' RACE reads with MiXCR. The sample lists 300,000 to 350,000 distinct CDR3 sequences; around 21% were seen once. The sequenced sample consisted of blood, either unsorted or a sorted T cell fraction (not recorded which). These receptors were obtained from a female donor with ankylosing spondylitis or in good health (not recorded which).

The table lists this clonotype with a few counts. V usage is TRBV20-1 and J usage is TRBJ2-1; D is possibly TRBD2 (5 bases). In germline, CDR1 is DFQATT, CDR2 SNEGSKA (reference sequence). This CDR3 has 18 residues. V was trimmed by 5 bases and J by 1 base, leaving 24 bases between them. The CDR3: CSAPTLNQRKASYNEQFF. In nucleotides, the CDR3 is TGCAGTGCTCCGACCTTAAACCAGCGGAAAGCTTCCTACAATGAGCAGTTCTTC.

The gene calls are TRBV20-1 and TRBJ2-3, with D possibly matching TRBD2 (6 bases). Trimming left V 7 bases short and J 5 bases short, with 16 bases between. CDR3 length: 13 residues. Per germline, CDR1 DFQATT and CDR2 SNEGSKA (reference sequence). Here the CDR3 reads CSVFRERRDTQYF. CDR3 nucleotide sequence: TGCAGTGTCTTTCGGGAGAGAAGAGATACGCAGTATTTT.

This clonotype was picked up a small number of times. The chain couples TRBV5-1 to TRBJ2-7, with D uncertain. Trimming removed 5 bases from V and 4 bases from J, with 10 bases in between. The CDR3 loop spans 12 amino acids. The V gene's germline CDR1 is SGHRS and CDR2 YFSETQ. The CDR3, as DNA: TGCGCCAGCAGAGACGGATTTTACGAGCAGTACTTC. Its protein is CASRDGFYEQYF. Full variable domain (outside the CDR3, taken from reference TRBV5-1 and TRBJ2-7): KAGVTQTPRYLIKTRGQQVTLSCSPISGHRSVSWYQQTPGQGLQFLFEYFSETQRNKGNFPGRFSGRQFSNSRSEMNVSTLELGDSALYLCASRDGFYEQYFGPGTRLTVT.

This clonotype was found many times. V is TRBV4-2 and J is TRBJ2-1; the D is unclear. V lost 1 base and J 8 bases, leaving 9 bases between the germline ends. The CDR3 length is 13 residues. Germline-derived CDR1 and CDR2 are LGHNA and YNFKEQ. DNA of the CDR3: TGTGCCAGCAGCCAAGTTTCCGTGGATGAGCAGTTCTTC. Its protein product is CASSQVSVDEQFF.

V is TRBV24-1 and J is TRBJ2-3, with 10 bases aligning to TRBD1. Germline V gene lookup returns CDR1 KGHDR and CDR2 SFDVKD. The CDR3 runs 19 residues. Losses at the gene ends were 0 bases for V and 1 base for J; bases not matched to a gene: 9. DNA for the CDR3: TGTGCCACCAGTGATTTGCAAATCCCGGGGACAGGGGGCACAGATACGCAGTATTTT. It codes for CATSDLQIPGTGGTDTQYF.

This clonotype was recorded at least ten times. The junction departs from germline at one end; a sequencing error may be responsible. The chain uses TRBV12-3 or TRBV12-4 and TRBJ1-1; D uncertain. The CDR3 is 11 amino acids. In nucleotides, the CDR3 is TGTGCCAGCAGCCCTGATCTTTCACTTACCTTT. This encodes CASSPDLSLTF.